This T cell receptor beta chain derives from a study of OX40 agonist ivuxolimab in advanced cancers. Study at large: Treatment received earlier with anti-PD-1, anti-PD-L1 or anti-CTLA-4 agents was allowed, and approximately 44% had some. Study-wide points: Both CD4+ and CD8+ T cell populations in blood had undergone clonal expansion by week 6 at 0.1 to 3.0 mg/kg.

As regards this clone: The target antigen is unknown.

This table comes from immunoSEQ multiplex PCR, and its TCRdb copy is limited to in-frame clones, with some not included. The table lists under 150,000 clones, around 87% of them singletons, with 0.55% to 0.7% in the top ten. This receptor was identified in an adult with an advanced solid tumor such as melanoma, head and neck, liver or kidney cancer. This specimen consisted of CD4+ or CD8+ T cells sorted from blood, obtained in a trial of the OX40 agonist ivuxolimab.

The CDR3 DNA reads as TGTGCCATCAGTGCCGGACAGGTCTATGGCTACACCTTC. The encoded protein is CAISAGQVYGYTF. The chain recombines TRBV10-3 with TRBJ1-2, with TRBD1 matching 7 bases. Germline CDR1 reads ENHRY; CDR2 reads SYGVKD. Losses at the gene ends were 4 bases for V and 4 bases for J; bases not matched to a gene: 3. This CDR3 has 13 amino acids.